Presented here are 8 T cell receptor beta chains from one specimen sequenced in a study of shared clonotypes between healthy human individuals (dated by TCRdb to the early 2020s). Receptor libraries were prepared by the immunoSEQ multiplex PCR assay. Imported from immuneACCESS, the table was reduced by TCRdb to in-frame sequences with V and J called. These copies leave out some clones; in studies compared against another copy, an unresolved V gene accounts for under half, and the cause of the remainder is not known. A total of millions of clones appear in this sample, roughly 94% of them only once. The top ten constitute 0.13% of the sample. The sample taken for sequencing was naive CD4+ T cells sorted from blood. The cell subset or site label, as the study defines it: CD45RA+ positively selected. The receptors here all came from a young man in good health.

The CDR3 is CASTSGLATQYF. The CDR3 coding sequence is TGTGCCAGCACCTCGGGACTAGCTACGCAGTATTTT. The chain uses TRBV27 and TRBJ2-3, with 9 positions matching TRBD2. V gave up 7 bases and J gave up 8 bases; unmatched junction bases: 4. In germline, CDR1 is MNHEY, CDR2 SMNVEV (reference sequence). The CDR3 loop spans 12 amino acids.

This clone occurred once. This chain links TRBV28 with TRBJ2-7; possibly TRBD1 for D (7 bases). The V gene lost 6 bases and the J gene lost 2 bases, with 17 bases spanning the gap. The V gene's germline CDR1 is MDHEN and CDR2 SYDVKM. CDR3 length equals 15 residues. The CDR3 coding sequence is TGTGCCAGCAGCCCGTGGAGGGGGCAAGCCTACGAGCAGTACTTC. The encoded protein is CASSPWRGQAYEQYF.

The J gene is TRBJ1-2, the V gene TRBV9; a possible D gene is TRBD1 (5 bases). The CDR3 spans 14 residues. Germline V gene lookup returns CDR1 SGDLS and CDR2 YYNGEE. V was cut by 4 bases and J by 5 bases, with 15 bases left in between. The CDR3 DNA follows: TGTGCCAGCAGCACTTTACAGGAGGGGTATGGCTACACCTTC. Translating it yields CASSTLQEGYGYTF.

The chain carries TRBV5-6 and TRBJ2-1; 7 bases agree with TRBD1. This CDR3 spans 14 amino acids. The V gene's germline CDR1 is SGHDT and CDR2 YYEEEE. J gave up 3 bases and V 7 bases, and 7 bases lay outside the gene matches. For the CDR3, the DNA is TGTGCCAGCCACCGGGACAGATACTACAATGAGCAGTTCTTC. Translated, it gives CASHRDRYYNEQFF. The whole variable domain, remainder taken from reference TRBV5-6 and TRBJ2-1, is DAGVTQSPTHLIKTRGQQVTLRCSPKSGHDTVSWYQQALGQGPQFIFQYYEEEERQRGNFPDRFSGHQFPNYSSELNVNALLLGDSALYLCASHRDRYYNEQFFGPGTRLTVL.

Comment on this clone: Different DNA sequences within this sample yield the same CDR3. The V gene is TRBV30, the J gene TRBJ2-1; TRBD2 matches at 12 bases. Losses at the gene ends were 1 base for V and 0 bases for J; bases not matched to a gene: 13. Germline lookup yields CDR1 GTSNPN and CDR2 SVGIG (reference sequence). CDR3 size: 20 residues. The CDR3 nucleotides are TGTGCCTGGAGTGGCGGACGTACTAGCGGGAGGTCTCGCTCCTACAATGAGCAGTTCTTC. It is translated as CAWSGGRTSGRSRSYNEQFF.

As to this clone: Other DNA sequences in this sample translate to the same CDR3. The rearrangement links TRBV27 to TRBJ2-7; D is perhaps TRBD2 (5 bases). Deletions cut 5 bases from V and 3 bases from J, with 5 bases between. CDR3 length equals 11 residues. From germline, CDR1 is MNHEY and CDR2 SMNVEV (reference sequence). The CDR3 DNA reads as TGTGCCAGCAGTGACTACTACGAGCAGTACTTC. Protein sequence: CASSDYYEQYF.

The genes are TRBV11-2 and TRBJ1-1; 7 positions agree with TRBD1. Germline V gene sequence: CDR1 SGHAT, CDR2 FQNNGV. V gave up 5 bases and J gave up 3 bases; unmatched junction bases: 3. The CDR3 covers 13 residues. This chain's CDR3 is CASSGQVDTEAFF. The DNA for the CDR3 is TGTGCCAGCAGCGGACAGGTGGACACTGAAGCTTTCTTT.

The V call is TRBV6-6, the J call TRBJ1-4; tentative D call: TRBD1 (5 bases). The CDR3 runs 14 residues. V was cut by 5 bases and J by 4 bases, with 11 bases left in between. Germline CDR1 is MNHNY and CDR2 is SVGAGI (reference sequence). The CDR3 here is CASSQSGVNEKLFF. The CDR3 nucleotides read TGTGCCAGCAGTCAGTCGGGGGTTAATGAAAAACTGTTTTTT.